The clone carrying this T cell receptor beta chain was recorded at least ten times. What it binds is unknown. These data are taken from a study of CD8 T cells in ankylosing spondylitis. Study conclusions and caveats: Certain motif variants had earlier appeared in reactive arthritis synovial fluid and blood. A motif of several highly homologous TCR beta variants was seen as apparently characteristic of ankylosing spondylitis blood.

Losses at the gene ends were 6 bases for V and 4 bases for J; bases not matched to a gene: 6. Germline CDR1 reads SEHNR; CDR2 reads FQNEAQ (reference sequence). CDR3 length: 13 residues. Quantitative 5'-RACE with molecular barcodes was used to make the TCR beta libraries. TCRdb re-analysed the 5' RACE reads in MiXCR, keeping a single row per CDR3 protein. The repertoire consists of 700,000 to 1,000,000 distinct CDR3 sequences, with 10% to 15% occurring once and the leading ten covering 0.51%. Sequenced input: blood, either unsorted or a sorted T cell fraction (not recorded which). The origin of this receptor is a male donor with ankylosing spondylitis. The chain couples TRBV7-9 to TRBJ2-7; 7 bases match TRBD1. CDR3 residues: CASSRQGRYEQYF. The CDR3 coding sequence is TGTGCCAGCAGTAGACAGGGTCGATACGAGCAGTACTTC.